This TCR beta chain was captured in a study of cytomegalovirus exposure and HLA in healthy donors. Study-level points and caveats: The authors reported that TCR beta sequences could predict HLA-A and HLA-B alleles. These predictions were accurate for most subjects in the first cohort. Reportedly, cytomegalovirus status was diagnosed with high sensitivity and specificity.

Unmatched junction bases numbered 20, after V lost 4 bases and J lost 4 bases. CDR3 length: 20 amino acids. CDR1 is MNHEY, CDR2 SMNVEV, per germline (reference sequence). Primers for the PCR totalled 60 Vbeta and 13 Jbeta. Per the study methods: The authors later counted roughly 87 million unique TCR beta chains, 9.5 million to 13 million of them shared. The data were produced by immunoSEQ multiplex PCR, yet TCRdb's version contains in-frame clones alone and is incomplete. The V and J calls and clone size are taken from that table; D and trimming were inferred from the DNA. The top ten clones hold roughly 1.9% of a sample with about 140,000 clones, 60% to 85% of them seen once. About this clone: Its cognate antigen is unknown.

The origin of this receptor is a man aged 35 to 55 in good health and CMV-seronegative. The chain couples TRBV27 to TRBJ2-3, with 10 bases fitting TRBD1. The sample taken for sequencing was PBMCs. The CDR3: CASSSRGGTGEPRSADTQYF. The CDR3 DNA reads TGTGCCAGCAGTTCTAGGGGCGGGACAGGGGAGCCCAGGAGCGCAGATACGCAGTATTTT.